These 14 T cell receptor beta chains share one sample of origin, sequenced in a study of T-cell reconstitution after alpha-beta-depleted transplantation in children. Unique molecular identifiers were used in preparing the TCRbeta library. TCRdb re-derived calls from the PCR reads in MiXCR, one entry per CDR3 protein. Here the sample spans some 830,000 distinct CDR3 sequences, roughly 16% being singletons. The sample was PBMCs, mostly from graft donor cells, taken 360 days after TCRalphabeta/CD19-depleted stem cell transplant. These receptors all come from a male patient between 10 and 17 years old who had a stem cell transplant for acute lymphoblastic leukemia, so the T cells may come from the graft donor.

The chain links TRBV27 to TRBJ1-2; maybe TRBD1 (5 bases). The CDR3 is made up of 14 amino acids. V was pared by 4 bases and J by 8 bases, with 17 bases between. Looked up from germline, CDR1 is MNHEY and CDR2 is SMNVEV (reference sequence). The CDR3 region has the DNA TGTGCCAGCAGTTCCAGACAGTACCCTTGGGGCTACACCTTC. It specifies CASSSRQYPWGYTF.

There are a few counts of this clonotype. The chain has TRBV11-2 and TRBJ1-1; D gene unclear. Germline V lookup: CDR1 SGHAT, CDR2 FQNNGV. Trimming took off 1 base at V and 4 bases at J, with 10 bases between the two ends. This CDR3 contains 14 residues. As DNA, the CDR3 is TGTGCCAGCAGCTTAGTTGCGGGGTCCACTGAAGCTTTCTTT. Translating gives CASSLVAGSTEAFF.

The V call is TRBV20-1, the J call TRBJ1-4; D is perhaps TRBD1 (6 bases). Germline V gene sequence: CDR1 DFQATT, CDR2 SNEGSKA (reference sequence). V dropped 5 bases and J dropped 4 bases, with 11 bases sitting between them. This CDR3 comprises 13 residues. DNA for the CDR3: TGCAGTGCTGGACAGAGAGTTAATGAAAAACTGTTTTTT. Translated: CSAGQRVNEKLFF.

V gene TRBV5-1 combines with J gene TRBJ2-1; the D call may be TRBD1 or TRBD2 (6 bases each). Germline values: CDR1 SGHRS, CDR2 YFSETQ. Trimming left V 0 bases short and J 4 bases short, with 17 bases between. The length of the CDR3 is 17 residues. CDR3 protein: CASSLEPSEGEYNEQFF. The CDR3 DNA reads as TGCGCCAGCAGCTTGGAGCCTAGCGAGGGGGAGTACAATGAGCAGTTCTTC.

The chain uses TRBV11-1 and TRBJ2-2, with 7 bases identical to TRBD1. The CDR3 contains 19 residues. Germline CDR1 and CDR2: SGHAT and FQDESV (reference sequence). Losses at the gene ends were 5 bases for V and 0 bases for J; bases not matched to a gene: 15. Here the CDR3 DNA reads TGTGCCAGCAGCCCTACGATCCTCGGACAGGTCGCGAACACCGGGGAGCTGTTTTTT. Translating gives CASSPTILGQVANTGELFF.

The chain combines TRBV25-1 with TRBJ2-1; D remains unclear. Trimming left V 8 bases short and J 10 bases short, with 9 bases between. Looked up from germline, CDR1 is MGHDK and CDR2 is SYGVNS. The CDR3 length is 10 residues. In nucleotides, the CDR3 is TGTGCCAGCTGGGGATTGGAGCAGTTCTTC. Translated, it gives CASWGLEQFF.

CDR3 residues: CASSLDRYYNEQFF. Written as DNA, the CDR3 is TGTGCCAGCAGTTTGGACAGGTACTACAATGAGCAGTTCTTC. The chain recombines TRBV12-3 or TRBV12-4 with TRBJ2-1; 7 nucleotides agree with TRBD1. The CDR3 consists of 14 residues. After removal of 3 bases from V and 3 bases from J, the junction contained 2 bases not matched to a gene.

The chain links TRBV25-1 to TRBJ1-4; D not resolved. Germline assignment: CDR1 MGHDK and CDR2 SYGVNS. V shed 1 base and J shed 4 bases, with 7 bases lying between them. CDR3 length: 14 amino acids. For the CDR3, the DNA is TGTGCCAGCAGTGAATCCGGCCGTAATGAAAAACTGTTTTTT. It translates to CASSESGRNEKLFF.

V is TRBV4-1 and J is TRBJ2-5; TRBD2 might be the D (6 bases). Trimming pared 0 bases from V and 2 bases from J, leaving 13 bases between. The CDR3 contains 16 residues. In germline, CDR1 is MGHRA, CDR2 YSYEKL. CDR3 loop: CASSQEREPPQETQYF. In nucleotides, the CDR3 is TGCGCCAGCAGCCAAGAACGGGAGCCACCTCAAGAGACCCAGTACTTC.

The CDR3 spells CASRWGTGGYQDYQYF. CDR3 bases: TGTGCCAGCAGGTGGGGGACAGGGGGGTACCAAGATTACCAGTACTTC. J is TRBJ2-5 and V is TRBV7-2; TRBD1 matches 11 bases. CDR1 is SGHTA and CDR2 is FQGNSA in the germline V gene. The CDR3 is made up of 16 amino acids. V lost 6 bases and J lost 10; bases outside the gene matches: 16.

The chain links TRBV5-4 to TRBJ1-4, with a possible D match to TRBD1 (5 bases). The germline CDR1 and CDR2 sequences are SGHNT and YYREEE (reference sequence). V was shortened by 0 bases and J by 3 bases, with 15 bases between the two germline ends. The CDR3 has 17 amino acids. For the CDR3, the DNA is TGTGCCAGCAGCTTGGAGAGGGGCGTCGGCGCTAATGAAAAACTGTTTTTT. This sequence encodes CASSLERGVGANEKLFF.

The rearrangement joins TRBV5-1 to TRBJ2-5; D tentatively fits TRBD1 or TRBD2 (5 bases each). Germline V CDR1 and CDR2: SGHRS, YFSETQ. V lost 0 bases to trimming and J lost 4 bases, with 16 bases between them. CDR3 size: 16 residues. The DNA for the CDR3 is TGCGCCAGCAGCTTGGATGGGACGCCATCAGGAGAGACCCAGTACTTC. Amino acids: CASSLDGTPSGETQYF.

This clonotype has a handful of counts. The chain combines TRBV20-1 with TRBJ2-1; 9 positions match TRBD2. V shed 5 bases and J 7 bases; nucleotides not matched to a gene: 12. Germline lookup yields CDR1 DFQATT and CDR2 SNEGSKA (reference sequence). The CDR3 is 15 amino acids. For the CDR3, the DNA is TGCAGTGCTCAGAATCTAGCGGGGAGTACTAATGAGCAGTTCTTC. This translates into CSAQNLAGSTNEQFF.

This clonotype was detected only a few times. V and J are TRBV7-9 and TRBJ1-5; maybe TRBD1 (6 bases). The CDR3 length is 12 residues. Germline lookup yields CDR1 SEHNR and CDR2 FQNEAQ (reference sequence). Trimming took off 8 bases at V and 4 bases at J, with 9 bases between the two ends. The CDR3 loop is CASGGNNQPQHF. DNA of the CDR3: TGTGCCAGCGGGGGCAATAATCAGCCCCAGCATTTT.